A single sample is the source of the 23 T cell receptor beta chains below, sequenced in a study of blood T cell repertoires in COVID-19. Measured with immunoSEQ multiplex PCR; TCRdb has only the in-frame clones, and not every one. The data hold 300,000 to 350,000 clones, with approximately 90% observed a single time. Sequenced material: peripheral blood. The receptors derive from a woman in her thirties with COVID-19, enrolled during active disease.

This clone appeared a single time. The rearrangement uses TRBV19 and TRBJ2-1, with 9 bases matching TRBD2. CDR3 length: 15 residues. V lost 4 bases to trimming and J lost 2 bases; unmatched junction nucleotides: 3. The V gene's germline CDR1 is LNHDA and CDR2 SQIVND (reference sequence). As DNA, the CDR3 is TGTGCCAGTAGTAATAGCGGGGGTCCCTACAATGAGCAGTTCTTC. Its protein is CASSNSGGPYNEQFF.

J is TRBJ1-1 and V is TRBV7-9; 7 bases fit TRBD1. The CDR3 is 13 amino acids. The V gene end was trimmed by 5 bases and the J gene end by 8 bases; junction bases not matched to a gene: 8. Germline loops: CDR1 SEHNR, CDR2 FQNEAQ (reference sequence). In DNA form, the CDR3 reads TGTGCCAGCAGCCTTGGGACAGTTACCGAAGCTTTCTTT. Its protein product is CASSLGTVTEAFF.

This chain links TRBV5-1 with TRBJ1-5, with a tentative D call TRBD1 (5 bases). The CDR3 loop spans 13 amino acids. The germline CDR1 and CDR2 sequences are SGHRS and YFSETQ. V lost 4 bases and J 5 bases, leaving 10 bases between the germline ends. As DNA, the CDR3 is TGCGCCAGCAGCACGACAGTGGATCAGCCCCAGCATTTT. Residues: CASSTTVDQPQHF.

The chain employs TRBV5-1 and TRBJ1-2, with D perhaps matching TRBD1 (5 bases). The germline gives CDR1 SGHRS, CDR2 YFSETQ. Deletions cut 3 bases from V and 2 bases from J, with 8 bases between. CDR3 length: 13 residues. CDR3 in DNA: TGCGCCAGCAGCTCGGGGGAGAACTATGGCTACACCTTC. It specifies CASSSGENYGYTF.

The chain has TRBV2 and TRBJ1-4; 8 bases map to TRBD1. This CDR3 is built from 16 residues. Germline CDR1 SNHLY, CDR2 FYNNEI. Losses at the gene ends were 6 bases for V and 2 bases for J; bases not matched to a gene: 8. CDR3 sequence reads: CASRQSWDRTNEKLFF. The CDR3 DNA reads TGTGCCAGCAGGCAGTCGTGGGACAGGACTAATGAAAAACTGTTTTTT.

The chain employs TRBV5-1 and TRBJ2-3; TRBD1 aligns across 8 bases. The V segment lost 4 bases and the J segment 6 bases; nucleotides outside the gene matches: 7. Germline loops: CDR1 SGHRS, CDR2 YFSETQ. This CDR3 has 14 amino acids. The CDR3 nucleotides are TGCGCCAGCAGCGTGCGACAGGGGAGGGATACGCAGTATTTT. Translated: CASSVRQGRDTQYF. The entire variable domain, with the rest obtained from reference TRBV5-1 and TRBJ2-3, is as follows: KAGVTQTPRYLIKTRGQQVTLSCSPISGHRSVSWYQQTPGQGLQFLFEYFSETQRNKGNFPGRFSGRQFSNSRSEMNVSTLELGDSALYLCASSVRQGRDTQYFGPGTRLTVL.

The V gene is TRBV2, the J gene TRBJ2-5; 10 bases agree with TRBD2. The CDR3 is 14 amino acids. V was clipped by 5 bases and J by 5 bases; unmatched bases: 5. CDR1 and CDR2 (germline): SNHLY, FYNNEI. The CDR3: CASSPSGGMETQYF. DNA of the CDR3: TGTGCCAGCAGTCCTAGCGGGGGCATGGAGACCCAGTACTTC.

V usage is TRBV4-2 and J usage is TRBJ1-2; D unclear. The germline V gene has CDR1 LGHNA and CDR2 YNFKEQ. V was clipped by 0 bases and J by 8 bases, with 13 bases between them. The CDR3 runs 14 residues. CDR3: CASSQERLTLGYTF. CDR3 in DNA: TGTGCCAGCAGCCAAGAGAGACTTACCCTAGGCTACACCTTC.

The chain combines TRBV5-1 with TRBJ2-7; 8 nucleotides align to TRBD1. CDR1 is SGHRS, CDR2 YFSETQ, per germline. CDR3 size: 15 residues. With V trimmed by 4 bases and J by 1 base, 7 bases remained unmatched. Here the CDR3 reads CASSTTGGTSYEQYF. CDR3 DNA sequence: TGCGCCAGCAGCACAACAGGGGGTACTTCCTACGAGCAGTACTTC.

The rearrangement links TRBV19 to TRBJ2-1, with 9 bases fitting TRBD1. Germline V gives CDR1 LNHDA, CDR2 SQIVND (reference sequence). The CDR3 loop spans 15 amino acids. The trim removed 6 bases at V and 3 bases at J, leaving 6 bases unmatched. The CDR3 spells CASRPGTGSYNEQFF. The CDR3 DNA is TGTGCCAGTAGACCCGGGACAGGGAGCTACAATGAGCAGTTCTTC.

CDR3 loop: CASSADRGTYNEQFF. The CDR3 DNA reads as TGTGCCAGCAGTGCGGACAGGGGGACTTACAATGAGCAGTTCTTC. The V call is TRBV9, the J call TRBJ2-1; 10 bases agree with TRBD1. CDR3 length equals 15 residues. The V gene's germline CDR1 is SGDLS and CDR2 YYNGEE. V lost 5 bases to trimming and J lost 4 bases; unmatched junction nucleotides: 6.

This clone is a singleton in its sample. The chain combines TRBV28 with TRBJ2-5; perhaps TRBD1 as D (5 bases). CDR3 length: 14 residues. Trimming took off 2 bases at V and 0 bases at J, with 7 bases between the two ends. CDR1 MDHEN and CDR2 SYDVKM come from the germline V gene. The CDR3 protein is CASSLPGNQETQYF. DNA of the CDR3: TGTGCCAGCAGTTTACCAGGGAACCAAGAGACCCAGTACTTC.

The chain has TRBV11-2 and TRBJ1-3, with D possibly matching TRBD1 (6 bases). Germline V gene sequence: CDR1 SGHAT, CDR2 FQNNGV. The V end lost 4 bases, the J end lost 8 bases, and 18 bases lay between the germline ends. The CDR3 spans 15 residues. CDR3 DNA: TGTGCCAGCAGCTCCGACCGGACAGCGAGTGACACCATATATTTT. This codes for CASSSDRTASDTIYF.

With regard to this clone: At one end, the junction sequence differs from germline, possibly due to a read error. The V and J genes are TRBV5-6 and TRBJ1-2; 9 bases fit TRBD1. The CDR3 sequence is 15 residues long. Germline values: CDR1 SGHDT, CDR2 YYEEEE. The CDR3 protein is CASSLGQGVIYGYTF. The CDR3 bases are TGTGCCAGCAGTTTGGGACAGGGCGTTATCTATGGCTACACCTTC.

The CDR3 loop is CASRHRDRGQGYTF. The CDR3 coding sequence is TGTGCCAGTAGGCACCGGGACAGAGGTCAAGGCTACACCTTC. The rearrangement uses TRBV19 and TRBJ1-2, with TRBD1 matching 7 bases. V lost 6 bases and J lost 8; bases outside the gene matches: 12. The CDR3 runs 14 residues. CDR1 and CDR2 from the germline V gene are LNHDA and SQIVND (reference sequence).

This clone was counted between two and nine times. The chain combines TRBV5-5 with TRBJ1-2; 8 bases are a match to TRBD1. The CDR3 length is 15 residues. CDR1 and CDR2 from the germline V gene are SGHKS and YYEKEE (reference sequence). Trimming at V came to 5 bases and at J to 4 bases, leaving 10 bases not matched to a gene. The CDR3 nucleotides are TGTGCCAGCAGACCTTATGGACAGGGAAGCTATGGCTACACCTTC. Translating gives CASRPYGQGSYGYTF.

The chain uses TRBV5-1 and TRBJ2-7; 7 nucleotides match TRBD1. The CDR3 length is 15 residues. V was clipped by 2 bases and J by 1 base; unmatched bases: 6. The germline gives CDR1 SGHRS, CDR2 YFSETQ. CDR3 in DNA: TGCGCCAGCAGCTTCTCCAGGGGGTCGTCCTACGAGCAGTACTTC. Residues: CASSFSRGSSYEQYF.

V is TRBV5-8 and J is TRBJ2-5; 7 positions match TRBD1. Germline CDR1 reads SGHTS; CDR2 reads YDEGEE. The CDR3 length is 12 residues. V lost 4 bases and J lost 6; bases outside the gene matches: 3. CDR3 DNA sequence: TGTGCCAGCAGCCAACAGGGGCAGACCCAGTACTTC. This encodes CASSQQGQTQYF.

The genes are TRBV4-3 and TRBJ1-1; D ambiguous. CDR3 length: 17 residues. CDR1 LGHNA and CDR2 YSLEER come from the germline V gene. V lost 2 bases and J lost 1, with 17 bases in between. CDR3: CASSQREEWIENTEAFF. Written as DNA, the CDR3 is TGCGCCAGCAGCCAAAGGGAGGAATGGATAGAGAACACTGAAGCTTTCTTT.

The chain couples TRBV6-4 to TRBJ2-3; 15 positions agree with TRBD2. CDR3 length: 18 amino acids. The germline gives CDR1 MRHNA, CDR2 SNTAGT. V was pared by 8 bases and J by 3 bases, with 12 bases of the junction left unmatched. CDR3 nucleotides: TGTGCCAGCCCCTCCCGGGGACTAGCGGGGGGATGGACAGATACGCAGTATTTT. This gives the protein CASPSRGLAGGWTDTQYF.

The V gene is TRBV15, the J gene TRBJ1-5; D is possibly TRBD1 (5 bases). The V gene lost 1 base and the J gene lost 0 bases, with 13 bases spanning the gap. Germline V gene sequence: CDR1 LNHNV, CDR2 YYDKDF (reference sequence). The CDR3 spans 17 residues. CDR3 protein: CATSRGATEDSNQPQHF. CDR3 coding DNA: TGTGCCACCAGCAGAGGAGCGACAGAAGATAGCAATCAGCCCCAGCATTTT.

This CDR3 is CASSFTENTEAFF. The DNA of the CDR3 is TGCGCCAGCAGTTTTACAGAGAACACTGAAGCTTTCTTT. The rearrangement links TRBV5-1 to TRBJ1-1; D uncertain. V lost 5 bases and J 1 base, leaving 9 bases between the germline ends. The CDR3 extends over 13 amino acids. Germline V CDR1 and CDR2: SGHRS, YFSETQ.

The J gene is TRBJ1-2, the V gene TRBV5-1, with 9 bases matching TRBD1. Trimming cost V 4 bases and J 6 bases; bases outside gene matches: 4. The CDR3 length is 13 residues. In germline, CDR1 is SGHRS, CDR2 YFSETQ. The CDR3 region has the DNA TGCGCCAGCAGCCCCCGGACAGGGGATGGCTACACCTTC. This gives the protein CASSPRTGDGYTF.